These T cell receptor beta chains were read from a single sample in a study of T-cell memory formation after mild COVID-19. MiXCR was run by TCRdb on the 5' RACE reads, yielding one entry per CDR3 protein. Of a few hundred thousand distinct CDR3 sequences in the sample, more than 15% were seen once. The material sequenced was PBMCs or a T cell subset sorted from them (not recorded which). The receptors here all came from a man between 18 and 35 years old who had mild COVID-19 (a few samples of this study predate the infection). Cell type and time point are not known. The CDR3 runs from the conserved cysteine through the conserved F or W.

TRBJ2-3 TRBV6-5 CATRTPDTQYF
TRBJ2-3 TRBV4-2 CASSPGDSNTDTQYF
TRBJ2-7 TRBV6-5 CASSSNTYRSSYEQYF
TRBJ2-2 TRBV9 CASSVLGANPGELFF
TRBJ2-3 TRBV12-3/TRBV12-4 CASGPRRPSTDTQYF
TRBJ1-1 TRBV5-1 CASSLVGVEAFF
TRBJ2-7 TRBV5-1 CASTTVPEAYEQYF
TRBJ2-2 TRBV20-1 CSARDRRGTGELFF
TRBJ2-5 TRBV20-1 CSARQDDQETQYF
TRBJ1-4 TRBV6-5 CASRDTGRKLFF
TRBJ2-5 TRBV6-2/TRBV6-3 CASSSGMEQETQYF
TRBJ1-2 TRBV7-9 CASSEGYGYTF
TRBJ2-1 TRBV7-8 CASSPWTVHNEQFF
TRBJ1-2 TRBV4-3 CASSQEMAPDLPNYGYTF
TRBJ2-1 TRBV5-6 CASSLGTYVYNEQFF
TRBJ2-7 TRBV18 CASSLDRDSYEQYF
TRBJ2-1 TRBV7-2 CASSFIRTGGYNEQFF
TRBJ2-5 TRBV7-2 CASSATGVQETQYF
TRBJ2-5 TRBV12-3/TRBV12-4 CASSSRQARTQYF
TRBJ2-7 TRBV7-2 CASSLMGGLYEQYF
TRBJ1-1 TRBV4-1 CASSQVTIGTGYTEAFF
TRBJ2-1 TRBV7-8 CASSLGTGVWDEQFF
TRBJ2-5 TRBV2 CASNRQGNEETQYF